This paragraph reports one TCR beta chain. Its antigen is still unknown. These data belong to a study of Graves' ophthalmopathy and Graves' hyperthyroidism. Findings and limits, study-wide: Cross-validated, the 13-signature model showed 87.88%/81.08% sensitivity/specificity, and 80%/75% in the test set.

The V and J ends lost 2 bases and 8 bases, in that order; junction bases with no gene match: 6. The germline V gene encodes CDR1 SGHNT and CDR2 YYREEE (reference sequence). This CDR3 comprises 15 residues. RNA transcripts yielded amplified TCR beta CDR3 regions. First-round RT-PCR employed HTBI primers, with a second-round multiplex PCR after it. TCRdb used MiXCR to reprocess the multiplex PCR reads, holding one entry per CDR3 protein. The sample lists approximately 700,000 distinct CDR3 sequences, approximately 40% occurring once. The chain recombines TRBV5-4 with TRBJ1-4; TRBD1 aligns across 10 bases. The sequencing input was peripheral blood. The sequence came from an adult man with Graves' ophthalmopathy. The CDR3 nucleotides read TGTGCCAGCAGCTTCACGACAGGGGGCACAGAAAAACTGTTTTTT. This codes for CASSFTTGGTEKLFF.